This T cell receptor (beta chain) was captured in a study of PD-L1 blockade in urothelial cancer. In the study overall: Patients with male sex and bladder-origin urothelial cancer accounted for about 90% of the 29 enrolled. Blood drawn 3 weeks (second dose) and 6 weeks after treatment start was analyzed. A median approximately 140,000 T cells were found in blood samples. The study's findings and limits: Having blood TCR clonality under the median before treatment predicted better survival.

The germline V gene has CDR1 LNHDA and CDR2 SQIVND (reference sequence). The CDR3 is made up of 13 amino acids. V was pared by 7 bases and J by 9 bases, with 13 bases between. Comment on this clone: Its antigen is unidentified.

Repertoires were generated with immunoSEQ multiplex PCR, while TCRdb's copy carries only in-frame clones and drops some. The repertoire holds fewer than 45,000 clones, with around 79% as singletons. This clonotype was sampled from a man aged 70 or older with urothelial cancer. The starting material was PBMCs, obtained around atezolizumab (anti-PD-L1) treatment. V gene TRBV19 combines with J gene TRBJ1-6; D unclear. Here the CDR3 DNA reads TGTGCCAGTAATGAGTTGGAGGGTTCACCCCTCCACTTT. As protein: CASNELEGSPLHF.